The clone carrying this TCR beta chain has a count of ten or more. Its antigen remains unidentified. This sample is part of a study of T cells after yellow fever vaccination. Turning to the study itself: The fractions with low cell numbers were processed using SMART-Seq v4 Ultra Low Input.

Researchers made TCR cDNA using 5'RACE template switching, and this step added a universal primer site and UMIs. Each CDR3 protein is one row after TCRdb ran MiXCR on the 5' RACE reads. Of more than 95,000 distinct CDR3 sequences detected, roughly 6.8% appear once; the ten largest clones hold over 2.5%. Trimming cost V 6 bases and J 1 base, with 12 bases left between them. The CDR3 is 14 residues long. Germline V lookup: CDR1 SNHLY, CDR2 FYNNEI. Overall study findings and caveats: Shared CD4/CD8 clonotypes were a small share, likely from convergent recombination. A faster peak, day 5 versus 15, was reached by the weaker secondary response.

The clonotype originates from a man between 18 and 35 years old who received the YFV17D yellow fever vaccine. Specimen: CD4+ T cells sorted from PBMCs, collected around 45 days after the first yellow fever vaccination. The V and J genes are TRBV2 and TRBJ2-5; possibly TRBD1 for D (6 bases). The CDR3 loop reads CASRVDRTQETQYF. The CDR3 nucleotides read TGTGCCAGCAGGGTAGACAGGACCCAAGAGACCCAGTACTTC.